The T cell receptor beta chain under discussion was sequenced for a study of blood T cell repertoires in COVID-19. Study-level information: COVID-19 samples collected from the United States, Italy and Spain covered acute and convalescent phases. T cells, B-cell-depleted T cells, or PBMCs supplied cDNA or gDNA.

In the authors' workflow: How many nucleated cells were present was estimated from reference gene primer amplification. TCRdb keeps only in-frame clones here, not all; method: immunoSEQ multiplex PCR. For V, J and clone size, that table is used; D and trimming come from the DNA. The table shows 75,000 to 90,000 clones, with about 89% occurring only once. The CDR3 extends over 16 amino acids. The germline gives CDR1 SGDLS, CDR2 YYNGEE. The V segment lost 4 bases and the J segment 2 bases; nucleotides outside the gene matches: 7. The specimen sequenced was peripheral blood. This clonotype was sampled from a middle-aged man with active or convalescent COVID-19. This chain links TRBV9 with TRBJ2-5; 11 positions match TRBD2. The chain's CDR3 is CASSSRLAGRQETQYF. The DNA for the CDR3 is TGTGCCAGCAGCTCGAGACTAGCGGGGAGGCAAGAGACCCAGTACTTC.